The 28 T cell receptor beta chains below were found in one sample sequenced in a study of CD8 T cells in ankylosing spondylitis. TCRdb recomputed calls from the 5' RACE reads with MiXCR, one row per CDR3 protein. There are roughly 250,000 distinct CDR3 sequences in the sample; about 10% occur only once, and roughly 2.5% lies in the top ten. Input material: blood, either unsorted or a sorted T cell fraction (not recorded which). All receptors come from a male donor with ankylosing spondylitis or in good health (not recorded which).

This clonotype came up many times. The genes are TRBV6-2 or TRBV6-3 and TRBJ2-2; 14 positions match TRBD2. Trimming took 6 bases from V and 8 from J; bases not matched to a gene: 11. Germline loops: CDR1 MNHEY, CDR2 SVGEGT. This CDR3 region has 17 residues. The DNA of the CDR3 is TGTGCCAGCAGCCTTGCGACTAGCGGGAGGGCCATAGGGGAGCTGTTTTTT. Residues: CASSLATSGRAIGELFF.

This clonotype was observed many times. J is TRBJ2-7 and V is TRBV12-3 or TRBV12-4; D tentatively reads TRBD1 or TRBD2 (6 bases each). The CDR3 runs 16 residues. Trimming removed 3 bases at V and 4 bases at J, with 19 bases between. The CDR3 nucleotides read TGTGCCAGCAGTTTCTACTCGGAGGAGGGGACATACGAGCAGTACTTC. It encodes CASSFYSEEGTYEQYF.

This clonotype showed up just a few times. This chain joins TRBV20-1 and TRBJ1-1; a possible D gene is TRBD1 (6 bases). The CDR3 consists of 11 residues. Trimming stripped 1 base from V and 11 bases from J, with 11 bases between. Germline V lookup: CDR1 DFQATT, CDR2 SNEGSKA (reference sequence). CDR3 bases: TGCAGTGCTAGAGGCCCTAGGGGGGCTTTCTTT. It codes for CSARGPRGAFF.

The rearrangement joins TRBV10-3 to TRBJ2-1, with D possibly called TRBD1 or TRBD2 (6 bases each). V lost 7 bases, J lost 5 bases, and 18 bases lay in between. The germline CDR1 and CDR2 sequences are ENHRY and SYGVKD. The CDR3 sequence is 15 residues long. The CDR3 DNA sequence: TGTGCCATCAAAGACGGAGGGGGTAACGACAATGAGCAGTTCTTC. Its translation: CAIKDGGGNDNEQFF.

V is TRBV7-9 and J is TRBJ2-7; 8 bases are a match to TRBD1. Germline values: CDR1 SEHNR, CDR2 FQNEAQ (reference sequence). V lost 10 bases, J lost 3 bases, and 11 bases stayed unmatched. The CDR3 runs to 14 residues. The CDR3 here is CATIPRTGSYEQYF. The CDR3 bases are TGTGCCACTATACCTAGGACAGGGAGCTACGAGCAGTACTTC.

This clonotype has at least ten counts. This chain connects TRBV4-2 to TRBJ1-5; 7 bases fit TRBD1. Germline CDR1 is LGHNA and CDR2 is YNFKEQ. This CDR3 comprises 17 residues. Losses at the gene ends were 0 bases for V and 1 base for J; bases not matched to a gene: 6. Here the CDR3 DNA reads TGTGCCAGCAGCCAAGATCAGGGGGGCAGAAGCAATCAGCCCCAGCATTTT. It is translated as CASSQDQGGRSNQPQHF.

This clonotype was found many times. This chain uses TRBV5-6 with TRBJ1-1; no definite D call. The CDR3 contains 15 residues. V dropped 0 bases and J dropped 3 bases, with 12 bases sitting between them. Germline lookup yields CDR1 SGHDT and CDR2 YYEEEE. In nucleotides, the CDR3 is TGTGCCAGCAGCTTGGGGGGTCCTCGAGACACTGAAGCTTTCTTT. This translates into CASSLGGPRDTEAFF.

J is TRBJ2-1 and V is TRBV9; D possibly corresponds to TRBD1 (5 bases). CDR1 and CDR2 (germline): SGDLS, YYNGEE. The CDR3 length is 16 residues. V lost 3 bases to trimming and J lost 4 bases, with 17 bases between them. The CDR3 DNA reads as TGTGCCAGCAGCGGGGCCACAGGTTATAAGTACAATGAGCAGTTCTTC. It yields the protein CASSGATGYKYNEQFF.

This clonotype was detected ten times or more. The V gene is TRBV9, the J gene TRBJ2-1, with 7 bases lining up with TRBD2. The CDR3 sequence is 17 residues long. Germline CDR1 is SGDLS and CDR2 is YYNGEE. Trimming at V came to 3 bases and at J to 2 bases, leaving 11 bases not matched to a gene. CDR3 in DNA: TGTGCCAGCAGCGGATCATTAGCGGGCCCACCCTACAATGAGCAGTTCTTC. This codes for CASSGSLAGPPYNEQFF.

The sample holds many counts of this clonotype. The V and J genes are TRBV29-1 and TRBJ1-2, with D possibly matching TRBD1 (6 bases). V was clipped by 6 bases and J by 6 bases, with 14 bases between them. The CDR3 sequence is 12 residues long. Per the germline V gene, CDR1 is SQVTM and CDR2 is ANQGSEA. CDR3 coding DNA: TGCAGCGTAAAGGGGGGGGCACATGGCTACACCTTC. Its protein is CSVKGGAHGYTF.

This clonotype was seen many times. The gene calls are TRBV29-1 and TRBJ2-7, with TRBD1 matching over 9 bases. This CDR3 spans 12 amino acids. V was clipped by 6 bases and J by 9 bases; unmatched bases: 9. Germline loops: CDR1 SQVTM, CDR2 ANQGSEA. The CDR3 loop reads CSVGGQGEGQYF. Written as DNA, the CDR3 is TGCAGCGTGGGGGGACAGGGTGAAGGGCAGTACTTC.

In this sample, this clonotype turned up a few times. The J gene is TRBJ2-7, the V gene TRBV30; TRBD2 matches 8 bases. The CDR3 runs 13 residues. The ends lost 4 bases at V and 6 bases at J; junction bases unmatched: 8. Germline CDR1 and CDR2: GTSNPN and SVGIG (reference sequence). CDR3 DNA: TGTGCCTGGAATCCTATAGCGGGATTCGAGCAGTACTTC. Translated: CAWNPIAGFEQYF.

This clonotype was recorded many times. In DNA, the CDR3 is TGCGCCAGCAGCTTGGTCGAGGGGAGTAGGGAGACCCAGTACTTC. This sequence encodes CASSLVEGSRETQYF. This chain joins TRBV5-1 and TRBJ2-5, with D perhaps TRBD1 or TRBD2 (5 bases each). Trimming pared 0 bases from V and 5 bases from J, leaving 14 bases between. CDR1 is SGHRS, CDR2 YFSETQ, per germline. This CDR3 region has 15 residues.

On this clonotype: With a much larger clone just one base away, this may be a read error. The chain has TRBV5-1 and TRBJ2-2, with D possibly matching TRBD1 (6 bases). The CDR3 has 14 amino acids. CDR1 is SGHRS, CDR2 YFSETQ, per germline. CDR3 nucleotides: TGCGCCAACAGCTACGAGACAGGCCTCGGGGAGCTGTTTTTT. Encoded protein: CANSYETGLGELFF.

There are many counts of this clonotype. The V and J genes are TRBV4-1 and TRBJ2-1, with 11 bases fitting TRBD2. This CDR3 has 15 residues. Germline V CDR1 and CDR2: MGHRA, YSYEKL. V lost 4 bases to trimming and J lost 7 bases; unmatched junction nucleotides: 6. CDR3 DNA: TGCGCCAGCAGCCCACTAGCGGGAGTAAATAATGAGCAGTTCTTC. Encoded protein: CASSPLAGVNNEQFF.

This rearrangement joins TRBV15 to TRBJ2-3; D gene uncertain. The V gene's germline CDR1 is LNHNV and CDR2 YYDKDF (reference sequence). The CDR3 runs to 12 residues. Deletions cut 1 base from V and 5 bases from J, with 4 bases between. DNA for the CDR3: TGTGCCACCAGCAGAGGAATAGATACGCAGTATTTT. It specifies CATSRGIDTQYF.

This clonotype was seen at least ten times. V is TRBV11-2 and J is TRBJ2-3; 13 nucleotides agree with TRBD2. The CDR3 runs to 18 residues. Unmatched junction bases numbered 8, after V lost 4 bases and J lost 1 base. Germline V CDR1 and CDR2: SGHAT, FQNNGV. The CDR3, as DNA: TGTGCCAGCAGCTACATGGGACTAGCGGGGACTCGCACAGATACGCAGTATTTT. This gives the protein CASSYMGLAGTRTDTQYF.

This clonotype was detected ten times or more. V usage is TRBV5-5 and J usage is TRBJ2-7; D may correspond to TRBD1 or TRBD2 (5 bases each). The V gene's germline CDR1 is SGHKS and CDR2 YYEKEE (reference sequence). The CDR3 extends over 11 amino acids. V shed 7 bases and J shed 6 bases, with 11 bases lying between them. CDR3: CASGGGREQYF. The CDR3 DNA reads TGTGCCAGCGGTGGGGGACGCGAGCAGTACTTC.

At least ten counts were recorded for this clonotype. The J gene is TRBJ1-5, the V gene TRBV3-1, with D possibly matching TRBD1 (6 bases). Germline-derived CDR1 and CDR2 are LGHDT and YNNKEL (reference sequence). V lost 0 bases to trimming and J lost 1 base, with 13 bases between them. This CDR3 contains 17 residues. CDR3 coding DNA: TGTGCCAGCAGCCAAGATGTCGGAGGGGGAAGCAATCAGCCCCAGCATTTT. Protein sequence: CASSQDVGGGSNQPQHF.

This clonotype occurred many times. The genes are TRBV20-1 and TRBJ1-4; D is unclear. V was cut by 5 bases and J by 0 bases, with 10 bases left in between. Germline V gives CDR1 DFQATT, CDR2 SNEGSKA (reference sequence). This CDR3 is built from 14 residues. The CDR3: CSAREDATNEKLFF. CDR3 nucleotides: TGCAGTGCTCGGGAGGACGCAACTAATGAAAAACTGTTTTTT.

The chain uses TRBV2 and TRBJ1-1; D gene unclear. Trimming cost V 5 bases and J 9 bases, with 10 bases left between them. From germline, CDR1 is SNHLY and CDR2 FYNNEI. This CDR3 has 11 residues. In DNA, the CDR3 is TGTGCCAGCAGTTGGACGGGGAAAGCTTTCTTT. Encoded protein: CASSWTGKAFF.

Many counts were recorded for this clonotype. The CDR3 coding sequence is TGTGCCAGCAGTTCCCTGGGACAGGGGGCTACCGGGGAGCTGTTTTTT. Protein sequence: CASSSLGQGATGELFF. The gene calls are TRBV6-2 or TRBV6-3 and TRBJ2-2; 12 nucleotides line up with TRBD1. The CDR3 contains 16 residues. J was trimmed by 5 bases and V by 4 bases; bases with no gene match: 5. Germline V gene lookup returns CDR1 MNHEY and CDR2 SVGEGT.

This clonotype has ten or more counts. The V and J genes are TRBV30 and TRBJ1-5; TRBD1 aligns across 9 bases. The CDR3 totals 16 residues. Germline CDR1 reads GTSNPN; CDR2 reads SVGIG (reference sequence). The V segment lost 0 bases and the J segment 1 base; nucleotides outside the gene matches: 4. Written as DNA, the CDR3 is TGTGCCTGGAGTGTGACAGGGGGTGTAAGCAATCAGCCCCAGCATTTT. It codes for CAWSVTGGVSNQPQHF.

The J gene is TRBJ1-1, the V gene TRBV5-6; tentative D call: TRBD1 (6 bases). Germline V CDR1 and CDR2: SGHDT, YYEEEE. Trimming left V 0 bases short and J 11 bases short, with 14 bases between. This CDR3 is built from 13 residues. CDR3 coding DNA: TGTGCCAGCAGCTTGGCGGGGGGCCCGGTCGCTTTCTTT. This gives the protein CASSLAGGPVAFF.

The V call is TRBV3-1, the J call TRBJ2-5; no reliable D call. Trimming removed 1 base from V and 1 base from J, with 10 bases in between. The CDR3 is 15 residues long. Per the germline V gene, CDR1 is LGHDT and CDR2 is YNNKEL (reference sequence). CDR3 residues: CASSQASSGQETQYF. In DNA form, the CDR3 reads TGTGCCAGCAGCCAAGCTAGTTCAGGCCAAGAGACCCAGTACTTC.

This clonotype has a count of ten or more. The chain couples TRBV5-1 to TRBJ1-2; tentatively, D is TRBD1 (5 bases). Germline V lookup: CDR1 SGHRS, CDR2 YFSETQ. The CDR3 runs 13 residues. V lost 0 bases and J 4 bases, leaving 7 bases between the germline ends. CDR3 sequence: CASSLGTGYGYTF. CDR3 DNA: TGCGCCAGCAGCTTGGGTACAGGCTATGGCTACACCTTC.

This clonotype appeared many times. The chain employs TRBV5-1 and TRBJ2-2; the D is unclear. V lost 0 bases to trimming and J lost 5 bases, with 8 bases between them. Germline V gene data show CDR1 as SGHRS and CDR2 as YFSETQ. This CDR3 has 14 residues. CDR3 nucleotides: TGCGCCAGCAGCTTGGAGGGTGAGACCGGGGAGCTGTTTTTT. Its translation: CASSLEGETGELFF. The whole variable domain, filled in from reference TRBV5-1 and TRBJ2-2, reads KAGVTQTPRYLIKTRGQQVTLSCSPISGHRSVSWYQQTPGQGLQFLFEYFSETQRNKGNFPGRFSGRQFSNSRSEMNVSTLELGDSALYLCASSLEGETGELFFGEGSRLTVL.

This clonotype has a count of ten or more. The chain couples TRBV12-3 or TRBV12-4 to TRBJ2-2; D unclear. The CDR3 consists of 17 residues. Trimming left V 5 bases short and J 0 bases short, with 16 bases between. The DNA of the CDR3 is TGTGCCAGCAGTCCCTCCCAGGACCCTACGAACACCGGGGAGCTGTTTTTT. This sequence encodes CASSPSQDPTNTGELFF.